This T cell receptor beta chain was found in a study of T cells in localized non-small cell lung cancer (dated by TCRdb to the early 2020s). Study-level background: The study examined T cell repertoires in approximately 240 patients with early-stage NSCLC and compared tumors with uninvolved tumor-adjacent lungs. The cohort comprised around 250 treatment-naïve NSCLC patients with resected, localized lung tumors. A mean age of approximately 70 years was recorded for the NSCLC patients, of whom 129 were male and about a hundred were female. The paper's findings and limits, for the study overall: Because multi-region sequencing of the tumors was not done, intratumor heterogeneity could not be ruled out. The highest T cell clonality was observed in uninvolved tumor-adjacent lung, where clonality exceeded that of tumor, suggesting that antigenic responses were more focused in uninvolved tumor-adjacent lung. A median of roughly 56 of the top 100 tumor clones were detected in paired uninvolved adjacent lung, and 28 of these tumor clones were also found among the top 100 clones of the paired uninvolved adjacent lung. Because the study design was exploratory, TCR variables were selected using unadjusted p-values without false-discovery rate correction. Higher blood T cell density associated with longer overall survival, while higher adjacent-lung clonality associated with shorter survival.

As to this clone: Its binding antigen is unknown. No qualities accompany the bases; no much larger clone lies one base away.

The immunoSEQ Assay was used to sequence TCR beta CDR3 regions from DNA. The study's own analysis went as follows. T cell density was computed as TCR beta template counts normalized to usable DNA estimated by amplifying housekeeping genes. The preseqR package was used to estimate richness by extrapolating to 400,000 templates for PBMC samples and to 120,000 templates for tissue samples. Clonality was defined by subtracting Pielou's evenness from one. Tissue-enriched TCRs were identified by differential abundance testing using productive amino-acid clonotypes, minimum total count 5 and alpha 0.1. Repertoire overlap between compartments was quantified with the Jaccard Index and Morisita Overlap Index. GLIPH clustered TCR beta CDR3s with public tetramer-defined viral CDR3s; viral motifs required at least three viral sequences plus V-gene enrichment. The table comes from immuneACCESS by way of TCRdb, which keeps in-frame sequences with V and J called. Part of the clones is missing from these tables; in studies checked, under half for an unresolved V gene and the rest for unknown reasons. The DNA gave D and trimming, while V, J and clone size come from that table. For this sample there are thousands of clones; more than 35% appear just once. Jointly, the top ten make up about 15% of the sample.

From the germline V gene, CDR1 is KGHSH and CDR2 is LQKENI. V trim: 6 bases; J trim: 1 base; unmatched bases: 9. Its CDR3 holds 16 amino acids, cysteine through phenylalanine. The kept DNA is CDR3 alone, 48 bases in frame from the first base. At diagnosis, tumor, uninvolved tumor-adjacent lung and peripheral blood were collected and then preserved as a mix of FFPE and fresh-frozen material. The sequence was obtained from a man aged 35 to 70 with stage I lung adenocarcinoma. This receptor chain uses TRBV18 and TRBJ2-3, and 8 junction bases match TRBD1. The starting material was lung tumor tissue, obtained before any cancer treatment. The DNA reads TGTGCCAGCTCGCTCCAGGGGGCAACTGGCACAGATACGCAGTATTTT. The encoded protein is CASSLQGATGTDTQYF.